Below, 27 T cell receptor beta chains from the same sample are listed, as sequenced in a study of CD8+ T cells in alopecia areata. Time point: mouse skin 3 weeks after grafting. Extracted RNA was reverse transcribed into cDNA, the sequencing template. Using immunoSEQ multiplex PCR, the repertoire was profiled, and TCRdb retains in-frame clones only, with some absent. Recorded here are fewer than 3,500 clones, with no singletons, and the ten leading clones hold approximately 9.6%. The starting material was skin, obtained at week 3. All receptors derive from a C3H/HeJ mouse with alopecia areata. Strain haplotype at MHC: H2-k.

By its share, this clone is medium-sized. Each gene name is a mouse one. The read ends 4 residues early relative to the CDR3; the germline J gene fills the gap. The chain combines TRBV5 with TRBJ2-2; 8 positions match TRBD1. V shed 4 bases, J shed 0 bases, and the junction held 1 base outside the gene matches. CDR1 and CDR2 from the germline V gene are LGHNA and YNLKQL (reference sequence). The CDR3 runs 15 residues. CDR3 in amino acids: CASSRGQANTGQLYF. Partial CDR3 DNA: TGTGCCAGCAGCCGGGGACAGGCAAACACCGGG.

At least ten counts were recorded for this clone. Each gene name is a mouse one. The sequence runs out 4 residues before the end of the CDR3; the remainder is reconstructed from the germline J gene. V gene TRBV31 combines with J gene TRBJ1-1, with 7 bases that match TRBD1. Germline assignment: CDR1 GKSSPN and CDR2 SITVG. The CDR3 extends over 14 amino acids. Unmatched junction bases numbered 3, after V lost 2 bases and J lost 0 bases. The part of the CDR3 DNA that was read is TGTGCCTGGAGTTGGGACAGATCAAACACA. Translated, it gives CAWSWDRSNT. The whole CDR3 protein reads CAWSWDRSNTEVFF. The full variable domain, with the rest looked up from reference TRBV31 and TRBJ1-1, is AQTIHQWPVAEIKAVGSPLSLGCTIKGKSSPNLYWYWQATGGTLQQLFYSITVGQVESVVQLNLSASRPKDDQFILSTEKLLLSHSGFYLCAWSWDRSNTEVFFGKGTRLTVV.

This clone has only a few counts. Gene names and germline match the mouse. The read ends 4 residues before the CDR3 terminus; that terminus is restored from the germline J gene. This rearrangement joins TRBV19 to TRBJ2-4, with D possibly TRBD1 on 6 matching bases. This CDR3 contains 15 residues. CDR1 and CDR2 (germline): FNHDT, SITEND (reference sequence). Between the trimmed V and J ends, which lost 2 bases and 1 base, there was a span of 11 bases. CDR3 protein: CASSIEGVGQNTLYF. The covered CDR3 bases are TGTGCCAGCAGTATCGAGGGGGTTGGTCAAAAC. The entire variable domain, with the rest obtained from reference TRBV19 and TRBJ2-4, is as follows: GGIITQTPKFLIGQEGQKLTLKCQQNFNHDTMYWYRQDSGKGLRLIYYSITENDLQKGDLSEGYDASREKKSSFSLTVTSAQKNEMAVFLCASSIEGVGQNTLYFGAGTRLSVL.

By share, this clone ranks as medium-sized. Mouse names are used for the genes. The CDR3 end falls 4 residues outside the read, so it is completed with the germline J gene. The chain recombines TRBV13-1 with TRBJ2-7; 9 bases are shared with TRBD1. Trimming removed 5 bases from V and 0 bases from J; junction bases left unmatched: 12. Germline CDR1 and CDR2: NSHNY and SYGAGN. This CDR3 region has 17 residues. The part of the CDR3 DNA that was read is TGTGCCAGCAGGAAGCTCGGGACAGGGAGGAGCTCCTAT. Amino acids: CASRKLGTGRSSY. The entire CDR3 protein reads CASRKLGTGRSSYEQYF.

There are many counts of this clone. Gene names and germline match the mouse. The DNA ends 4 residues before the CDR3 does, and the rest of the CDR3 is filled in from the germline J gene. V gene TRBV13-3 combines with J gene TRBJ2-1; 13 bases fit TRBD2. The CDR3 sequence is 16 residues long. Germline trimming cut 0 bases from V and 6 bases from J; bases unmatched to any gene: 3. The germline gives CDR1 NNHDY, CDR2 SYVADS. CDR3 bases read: TGTGCCAGCAGTGATGGGACTGGGGGGGCGCTTGCT. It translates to CASSDGTGGALA. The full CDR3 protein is CASSDGTGGALAEQFF.

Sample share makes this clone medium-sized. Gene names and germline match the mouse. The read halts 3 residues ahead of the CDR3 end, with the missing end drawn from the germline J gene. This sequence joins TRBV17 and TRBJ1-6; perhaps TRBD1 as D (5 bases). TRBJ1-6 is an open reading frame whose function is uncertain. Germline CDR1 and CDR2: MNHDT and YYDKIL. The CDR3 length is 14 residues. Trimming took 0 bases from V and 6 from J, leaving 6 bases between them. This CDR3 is CASSRDRVNSPLYF. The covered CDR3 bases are TGTGCTAGCAGTAGAGACAGGGTTAATTCGCCC.

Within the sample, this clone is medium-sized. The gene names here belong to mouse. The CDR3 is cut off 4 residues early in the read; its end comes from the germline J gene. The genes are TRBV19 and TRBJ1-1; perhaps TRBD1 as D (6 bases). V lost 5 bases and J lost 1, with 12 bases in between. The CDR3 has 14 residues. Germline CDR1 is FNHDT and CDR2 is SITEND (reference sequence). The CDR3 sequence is CASSPGTRNTEVFF. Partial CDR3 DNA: TGTGCCAGCAGCCCCGGGACAAGAAACACA.

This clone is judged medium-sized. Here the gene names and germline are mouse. The CDR3 here is CASSDVGGVYEQYF. The part of the CDR3 DNA that was read is TGTGCCAGCAGTGATGTGGGGGGGGTCTAT. The chain employs TRBV13-1 and TRBJ2-7, with 8 bases aligning to TRBD2. The read ends 4 residues early relative to the CDR3; the germline J gene fills the gap. V lost 0 bases, J lost 3 bases, and 2 bases stayed unmatched. The CDR3 spans 14 residues. Germline CDR1 NSHNY, CDR2 SYGAGN.

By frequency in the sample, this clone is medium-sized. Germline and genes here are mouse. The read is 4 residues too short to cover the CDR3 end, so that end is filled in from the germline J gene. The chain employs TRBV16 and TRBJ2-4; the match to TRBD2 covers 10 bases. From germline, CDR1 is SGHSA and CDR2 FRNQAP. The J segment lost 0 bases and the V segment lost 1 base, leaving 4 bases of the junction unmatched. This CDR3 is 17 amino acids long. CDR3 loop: CASSLARTGGSQNTLYF. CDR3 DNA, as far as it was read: TGTGCAAGCAGCTTAGCGAGGACTGGGGGTAGTCAAAAC.

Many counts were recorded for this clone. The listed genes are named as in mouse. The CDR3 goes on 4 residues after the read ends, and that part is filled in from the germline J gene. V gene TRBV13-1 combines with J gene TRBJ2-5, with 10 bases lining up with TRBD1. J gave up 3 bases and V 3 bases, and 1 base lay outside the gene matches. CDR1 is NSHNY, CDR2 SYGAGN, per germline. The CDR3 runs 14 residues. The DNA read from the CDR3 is TGTGCCAGCAGTGTGGGACAGGGGCAAGAC. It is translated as CASSVGQGQD. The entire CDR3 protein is CASSVGQGQDTQYF.

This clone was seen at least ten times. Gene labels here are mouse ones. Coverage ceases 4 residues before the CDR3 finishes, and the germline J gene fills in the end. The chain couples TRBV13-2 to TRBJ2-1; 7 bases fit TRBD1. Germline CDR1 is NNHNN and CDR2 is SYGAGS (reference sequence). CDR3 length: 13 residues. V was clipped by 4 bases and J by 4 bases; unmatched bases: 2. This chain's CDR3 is CASGQGDYAEQFF. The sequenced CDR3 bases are TGTGCCAGCGGTCAGGGGGATTATGCT.

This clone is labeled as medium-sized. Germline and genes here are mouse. This CDR3 is CASSFTGGDAEQFF. The sequenced CDR3 bases are TGTGCCAGCAGCTTCACTGGGGGGGATGCT. The chain carries TRBV3 and TRBJ2-1, with TRBD2 matching over 10 bases. From the germline J gene comes the end of the CDR3, since the read stops 4 residues before it. CDR1 and CDR2 from the germline V gene are SNHLY and FYNGKV (reference sequence). This CDR3 is built from 14 residues. Unmatched junction bases numbered 1, after V lost 3 bases and J lost 5 bases.

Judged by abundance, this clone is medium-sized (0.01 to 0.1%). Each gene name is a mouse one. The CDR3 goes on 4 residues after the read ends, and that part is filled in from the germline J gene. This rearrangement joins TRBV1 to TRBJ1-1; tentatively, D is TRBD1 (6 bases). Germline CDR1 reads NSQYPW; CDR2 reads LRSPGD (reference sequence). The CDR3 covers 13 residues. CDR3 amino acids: CTCSADQGTEVFF. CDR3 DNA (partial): TGCACCTGCAGTGCAGATCAGGGGACA.

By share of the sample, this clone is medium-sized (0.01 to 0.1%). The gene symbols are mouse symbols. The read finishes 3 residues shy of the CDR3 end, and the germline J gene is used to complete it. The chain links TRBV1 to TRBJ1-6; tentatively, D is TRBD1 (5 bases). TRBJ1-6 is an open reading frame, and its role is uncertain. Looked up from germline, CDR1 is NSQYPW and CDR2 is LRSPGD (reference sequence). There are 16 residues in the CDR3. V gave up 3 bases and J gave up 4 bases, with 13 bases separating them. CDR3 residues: CTCSAPPWGYNSPLYF. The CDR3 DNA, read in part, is TGCACCTGCAGTGCCCCGCCCTGGGGGTATAATTCGCCC.

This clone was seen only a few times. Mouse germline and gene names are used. CDR3 loop: CASSDASGGADTQYF. The sequenced CDR3 bases are TGTGCCAGCAGTGATGCAAGTGGGGGGGCGGAC. This rearrangement joins TRBV13-1 to TRBJ2-5, with TRBD2 identical over 9 bases. The CDR3 end lies 4 residues beyond the end of the read and is filled in from the germline J gene. The CDR3 covers 15 residues. The germline V gene has CDR1 NSHNY and CDR2 SYGAGN.

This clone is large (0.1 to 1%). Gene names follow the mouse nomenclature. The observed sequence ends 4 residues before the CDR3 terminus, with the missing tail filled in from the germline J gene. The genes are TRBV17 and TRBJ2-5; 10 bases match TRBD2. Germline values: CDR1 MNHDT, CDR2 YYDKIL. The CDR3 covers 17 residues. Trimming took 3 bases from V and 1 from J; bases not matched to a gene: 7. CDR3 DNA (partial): TGTGCTAGCAGTAGTTCCTGGGGGGGCCGGTACCAAGAC. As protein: CASSSSWGGRYQD. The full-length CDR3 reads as CASSSSWGGRYQDTQYF.

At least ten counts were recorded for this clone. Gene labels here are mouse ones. This CDR3 reads CASSRTGITEVFF. The sequenced CDR3 bases are TGTGCCAGCAGCCGGACAGGGATCACA. V gene TRBV5 combines with J gene TRBJ1-1, with 8 bases that match TRBD1. The read stops 4 residues short of the end of the CDR3; the missing end is completed from the germline J gene. V dropped 4 bases and J dropped 4; count of bases not matched to a gene: 2. The V gene's germline CDR1 is LGHNA and CDR2 YNLKQL (reference sequence). The CDR3 has 13 residues.

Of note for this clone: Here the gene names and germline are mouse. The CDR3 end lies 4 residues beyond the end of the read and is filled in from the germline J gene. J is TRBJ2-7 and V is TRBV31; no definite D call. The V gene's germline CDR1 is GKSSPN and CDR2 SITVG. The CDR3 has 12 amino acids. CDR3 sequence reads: CAWSLTVYEQYF. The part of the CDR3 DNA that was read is TGTGCCTGGAGTCTAACAGTATAT.

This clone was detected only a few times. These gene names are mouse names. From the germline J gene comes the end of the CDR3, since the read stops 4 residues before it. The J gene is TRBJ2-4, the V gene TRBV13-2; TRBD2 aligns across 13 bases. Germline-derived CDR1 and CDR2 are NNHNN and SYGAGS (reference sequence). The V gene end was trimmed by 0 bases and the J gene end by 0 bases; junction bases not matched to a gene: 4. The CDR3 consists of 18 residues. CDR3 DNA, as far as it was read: TGTGCCAGCGGTGATGCGGGGACTGGGGGGGTTAGTCAAAAC. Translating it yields CASGDAGTGGVSQN. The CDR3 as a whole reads CASGDAGTGGVSQNTLYF.

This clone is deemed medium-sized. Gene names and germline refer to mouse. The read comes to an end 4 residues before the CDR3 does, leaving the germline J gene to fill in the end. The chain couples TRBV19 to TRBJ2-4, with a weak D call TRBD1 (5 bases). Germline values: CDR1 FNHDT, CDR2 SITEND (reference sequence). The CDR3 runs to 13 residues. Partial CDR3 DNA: TGTGCCAGCAGTATATACAGGAAAAAC. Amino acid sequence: CASSIYRKN. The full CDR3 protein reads CASSIYRKNTLYF.

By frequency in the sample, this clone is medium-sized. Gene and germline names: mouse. The CDR3 here is CTCSADRDIYEQYF. The CDR3 bases that were read are TGCACCTGCAGTGCAGATCGGGACATCTAT. The gene calls are TRBV1 and TRBJ2-7; D is perhaps TRBD1 (6 bases). The read stops 4 residues short of the end of the CDR3; the missing end is completed from the germline J gene. V dropped 0 bases and J dropped 3 bases, with 9 bases sitting between them. The CDR3 contains 14 residues. Germline V gene data show CDR1 as NSQYPW and CDR2 as LRSPGD (reference sequence). Drawing the rest from reference TRBV1 and TRBJ2-7, the complete variable domain is VTLLEQNPRWRLVPRGQAVNLRCILKNSQYPWMSWYQQDLQKQLQWLFTLRSPGDKEVKSLPGADYLATRVTDTELRLQVANMSQGRTLYCTCSADRDIYEQYFGPGTRLTVL.

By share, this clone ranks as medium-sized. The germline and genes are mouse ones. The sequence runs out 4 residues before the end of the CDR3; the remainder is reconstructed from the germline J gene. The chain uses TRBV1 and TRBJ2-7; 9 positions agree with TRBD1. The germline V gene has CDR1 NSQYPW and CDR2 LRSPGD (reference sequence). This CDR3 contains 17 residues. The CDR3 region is CTCSAVPGQGRTDEQYF. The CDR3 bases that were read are TGCACCTGCAGTGCAGTTCCGGGACAGGGAAGGACTGAT.

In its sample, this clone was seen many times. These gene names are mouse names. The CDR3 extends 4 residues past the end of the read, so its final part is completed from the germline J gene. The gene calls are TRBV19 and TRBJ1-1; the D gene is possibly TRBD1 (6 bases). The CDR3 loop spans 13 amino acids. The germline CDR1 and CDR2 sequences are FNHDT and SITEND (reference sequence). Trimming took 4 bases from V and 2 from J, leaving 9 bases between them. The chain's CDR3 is CASSSGHNTEVFF. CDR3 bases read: TGTGCCAGCAGTTCGGGACATAACACA. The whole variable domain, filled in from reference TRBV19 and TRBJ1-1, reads GGIITQTPKFLIGQEGQKLTLKCQQNFNHDTMYWYRQDSGKGLRLIYYSITENDLQKGDLSEGYDASREKKSSFSLTVTSAQKNEMAVFLCASSSGHNTEVFFGKGTRLTVV.

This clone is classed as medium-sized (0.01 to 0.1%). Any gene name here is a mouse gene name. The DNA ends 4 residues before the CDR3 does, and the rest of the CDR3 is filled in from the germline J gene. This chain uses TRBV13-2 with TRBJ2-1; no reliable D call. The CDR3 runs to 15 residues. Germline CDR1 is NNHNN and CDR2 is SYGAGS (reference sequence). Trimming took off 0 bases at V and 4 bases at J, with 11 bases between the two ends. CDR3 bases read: TGTGCCAGCGGTGATGGTCGCAGGAGGTATGCT. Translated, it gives CASGDGRRRYA. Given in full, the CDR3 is CASGDGRRRYAEQFF.

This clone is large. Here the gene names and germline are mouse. The covered CDR3 bases are TGTGCCCGGGGACAGGAAGAC. Encoded protein: CARGQED. The CDR3 in full is CARGQEDTQYF. The J gene is TRBJ2-5, the V gene TRBV17; 8 nucleotides line up with TRBD1. The read stops 4 residues short of the end of the CDR3; the missing end is completed from the germline J gene. The length of the CDR3 is 11 residues. Germline CDR1 reads MNHDT; CDR2 reads YYDKIL.

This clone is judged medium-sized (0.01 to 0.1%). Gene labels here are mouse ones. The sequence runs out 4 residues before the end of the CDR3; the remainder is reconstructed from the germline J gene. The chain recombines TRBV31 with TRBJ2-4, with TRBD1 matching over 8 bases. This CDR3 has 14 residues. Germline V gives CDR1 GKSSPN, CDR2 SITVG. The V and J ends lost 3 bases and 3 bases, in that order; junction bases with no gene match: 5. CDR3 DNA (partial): TGTGCCTGGAGCGACGGACAGGGCCAAAAC. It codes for CAWSDGQGQN. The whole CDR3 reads CAWSDGQGQNTLYF.

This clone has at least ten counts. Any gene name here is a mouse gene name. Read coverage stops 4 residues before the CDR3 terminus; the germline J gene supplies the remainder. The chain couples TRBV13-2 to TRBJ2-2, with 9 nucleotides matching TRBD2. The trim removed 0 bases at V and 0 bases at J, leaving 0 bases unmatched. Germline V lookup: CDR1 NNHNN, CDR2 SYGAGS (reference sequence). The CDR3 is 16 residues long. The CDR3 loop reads CASGDGDWANTGQLYF. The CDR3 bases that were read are TGTGCCAGCGGTGATGGGGACTGGGCAAACACCGGG.